This record concerns one T cell receptor (beta chain) sequence. This sample is part of a study of blood T cell repertoires in COVID-19. Turning to the study itself: Material from acute and convalescent COVID-19 was sourced from the United States, Italy and Spain.

V shed 10 bases, J shed 6 bases, and the junction held 2 bases outside the gene matches. The germline gives CDR1 SNHLY, CDR2 FYNNEI. The CDR3 consists of 11 residues. The repertoire was sequenced with immunoSEQ multiplex PCR; TCRdb's copy has only in-frame clones and lacks some. Among about 270,000 clones, 85% to 90% were seen once, and the ten largest hold under 2.5%. This TCR was recovered from a woman aged 18-35 years who had recovered from COVID-19. The sequenced sample consisted of PBMCs or T cells enriched from blood (not recorded which). This sequence joins TRBV2 and TRBJ2-7; 11 bases agree with TRBD2. CDR3 residues: CATGTSGEQYF. DNA of the CDR3: TGTGCCACCGGGACTAGCGGCGAGCAGTACTTC.